This TCR beta chain was recovered during a study of vaccination and CD4 T cells after COVID-19. Germline V CDR1 and CDR2: LNHDA, SQIVND (reference sequence). The CDR3 consists of 14 residues. V lost 5 bases and J lost 2, with 12 bases in between. Treatment specified: roughly nine-day PBMC culture with coronavirus spike peptide pools or control peptides (ViraFEST assay). With the Oncomine TCR Beta short-read assay, DNA from cultured CD4+ T cells was sequenced. Via MiXCR, TCRdb re-called the PCR reads, giving one row per CDR3 protein. The sample comprises around 20,000 distinct CDR3 sequences, 67% of which are singletons, and 7.6% rests with the top ten. On this clonotype: Its antigen remains unidentified.

The sequencing sample was made of CD4+ T cells from blood, cultured in vitro. This clonotype was sampled from a human donor who had recovered from COVID-19. The gene calls are TRBV19 and TRBJ1-2; D is possibly TRBD1 (6 bases). CDR3 sequence reads: CASSRMTGNYGYTF. The CDR3 bases are TGTGCCAGTAGTCGTATGACAGGCAACTATGGCTACACCTTC.